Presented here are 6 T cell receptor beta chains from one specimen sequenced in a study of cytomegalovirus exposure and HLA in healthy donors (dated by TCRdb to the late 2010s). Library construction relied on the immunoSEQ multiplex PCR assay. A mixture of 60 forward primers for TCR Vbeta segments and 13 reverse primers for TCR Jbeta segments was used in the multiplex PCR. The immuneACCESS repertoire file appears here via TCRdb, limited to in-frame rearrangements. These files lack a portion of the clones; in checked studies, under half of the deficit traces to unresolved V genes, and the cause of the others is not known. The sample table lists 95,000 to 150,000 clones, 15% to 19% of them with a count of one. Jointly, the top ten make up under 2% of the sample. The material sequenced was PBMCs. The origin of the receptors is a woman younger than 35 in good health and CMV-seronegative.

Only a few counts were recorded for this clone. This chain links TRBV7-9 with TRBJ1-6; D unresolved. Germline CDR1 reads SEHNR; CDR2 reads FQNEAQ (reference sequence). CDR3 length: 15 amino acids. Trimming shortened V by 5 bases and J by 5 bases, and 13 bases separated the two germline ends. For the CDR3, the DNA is TGTGCCAGCAGCCCCGGGTTTGGTGATAATTCACCCCTCCACTTT. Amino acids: CASSPGFGDNSPLHF. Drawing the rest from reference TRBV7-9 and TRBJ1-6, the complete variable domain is DTGVSQNPRHKITKRGQNVTFRCDPISEHNRLYWYRQTLGQGPEFLTYFQNEAQLEKSRLLSDRFSAERPKGSFSTLEIQRTEQGDSAMYLCASSPGFGDNSPLHFGNGTRLTVT.

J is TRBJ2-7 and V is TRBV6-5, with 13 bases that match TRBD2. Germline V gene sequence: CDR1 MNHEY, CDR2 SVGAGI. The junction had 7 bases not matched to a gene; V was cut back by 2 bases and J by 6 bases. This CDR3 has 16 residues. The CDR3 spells CASSYRTSGRAIEQYF. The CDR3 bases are TGTGCCAGCAGTTACCGTACTAGCGGGAGGGCCATCGAGCAGTACTTC.

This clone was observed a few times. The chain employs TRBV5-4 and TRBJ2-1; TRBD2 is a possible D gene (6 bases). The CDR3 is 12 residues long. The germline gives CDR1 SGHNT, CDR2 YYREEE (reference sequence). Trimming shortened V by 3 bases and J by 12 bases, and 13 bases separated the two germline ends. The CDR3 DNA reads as TGTGCCAGCAGCTCGGGGACTTGGGTGCAGTTCTTC. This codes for CASSSGTWVQFF.

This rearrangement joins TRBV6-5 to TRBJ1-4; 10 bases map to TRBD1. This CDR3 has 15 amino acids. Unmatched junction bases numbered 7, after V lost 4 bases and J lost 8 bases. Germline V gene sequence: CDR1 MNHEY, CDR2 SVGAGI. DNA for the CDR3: TGTGCCAGCAGTTCCAGGACAGGGGGGAGAGAAAAACTGTTTTTT. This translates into CASSSRTGGREKLFF.

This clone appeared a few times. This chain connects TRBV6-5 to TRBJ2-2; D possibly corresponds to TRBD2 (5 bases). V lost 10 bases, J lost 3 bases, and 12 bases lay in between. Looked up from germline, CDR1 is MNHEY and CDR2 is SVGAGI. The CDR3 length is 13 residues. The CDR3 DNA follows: TGTGCCACTACAGCGGCCTACACCGGGGAGCTGTTTTTT. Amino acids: CATTAAYTGELFF.

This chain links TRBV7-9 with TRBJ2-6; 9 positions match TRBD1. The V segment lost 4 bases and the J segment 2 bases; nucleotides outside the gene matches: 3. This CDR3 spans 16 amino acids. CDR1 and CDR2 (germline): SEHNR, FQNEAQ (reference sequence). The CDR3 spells CASSSTGGPGANVLTF. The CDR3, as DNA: TGTGCCAGCAGCTCCACAGGGGGCCCTGGGGCCAACGTCCTGACTTTC.